These 18 T cell receptor beta chains came from one sample sequenced in a study of OX40 agonist ivuxolimab in advanced cancers. Clones were read by immunoSEQ multiplex PCR, and TCRdb kept only the in-frame ones, dropping some. Altogether 85,000 to 95,000 clones are present, roughly 91% being singletons, with the ten largest covering 2.6%. The source material was CD4+ or CD8+ T cells sorted from blood, sampled in a trial of the OX40 agonist ivuxolimab. The receptors derive from an adult with an advanced solid tumor such as melanoma, head and neck, liver or kidney cancer.

The gene calls are TRBV7-8 and TRBJ1-5; 9 nucleotides match TRBD1. The CDR3 is 15 residues long. Germline V gene sequence: CDR1 SGHVS, CDR2 FQNEAQ. V lost 1 base to trimming and J lost 4 bases; unmatched junction nucleotides: 2. In nucleotides, the CDR3 is TGTGCCAGCAGCTTAGGGGACAGGGCAAATCAGCCCCAGCATTTT. This translates into CASSLGDRANQPQHF. The full variable domain, in which reference TRBV7-8 and TRBJ1-5 provide the parts outside the CDR3, is GAGVSQSPRYKVAKRGQDVALRCDPISGHVSLFWYQQALGQGPEFLTYFQNEAQLDKSGLPSDRFFAERPEGSVSTLKIQRTQQEDSAVYLCASSLGDRANQPQHFGDGTRLSIL.

The chain recombines TRBV19 with TRBJ2-1; unclear D gene. The CDR3 is 13 residues long. The V gene lost 7 bases and the J gene lost 4 bases, with 11 bases spanning the gap. CDR1 and CDR2 (germline): LNHDA, SQIVND (reference sequence). The CDR3 is CASNVGFYNEQFF. The CDR3 nucleotides are TGTGCCAGTAATGTGGGTTTTTACAATGAGCAGTTCTTC.

The chain employs TRBV15 and TRBJ2-7; tentatively, D is TRBD1 (5 bases). V gave up 5 bases and J gave up 2 bases, with 13 bases separating them. Germline V gene data show CDR1 as LNHNV and CDR2 as YYDKDF (reference sequence). The CDR3 length is 14 residues. CDR3 protein: CATSPRVGPYEQYF. The CDR3 nucleotides read TGTGCCACCAGCCCCCGGGTGGGGCCCTACGAGCAGTACTTC.

The DNA of the CDR3 is TGTGCCAGCAGCTTTTATCTAGGCGGGAGCACAGATACGCAGTATTTT. Its translation is CASSFYLGGSTDTQYF. The V gene is TRBV5-4, the J gene TRBJ2-3; TRBD2 is a possible D gene (5 bases). The CDR3 has 16 residues. Trimming shortened V by 2 bases and J by 0 bases, and 13 bases separated the two germline ends. CDR1 and CDR2 (germline): SGHNT, YYREEE (reference sequence).

This clone was observed a single time. The rearrangement joins TRBV7-3 to TRBJ2-3; tentatively, D is TRBD2 (6 bases). This CDR3 has 15 residues. V lost 2 bases to trimming and J lost 0 bases, with 9 bases between them. CDR1 and CDR2 (germline): SGHTA, FQGTGA. This CDR3 reads CASSLRGASTDTQYF. The CDR3 DNA sequence: TGTGCCAGCAGCTTACGCGGGGCTAGCACAGATACGCAGTATTTT.

The chain links TRBV4-3 to TRBJ1-5; D is perhaps TRBD1 (5 bases). The germline gives CDR1 LGHNA, CDR2 YSLEER. The V end was cut by 0 bases, the J end by 4 bases, with 7 bases between. The CDR3 runs to 14 residues. CDR3 nucleotide sequence: TGCGCCAGCAGCCAAGATCGGGGGAATCAGCCCCAGCATTTT. It is translated as CASSQDRGNQPQHF.

The chain uses TRBV7-2 and TRBJ2-3; tentatively, D is TRBD1 or TRBD2 (6 bases each). This CDR3 is 13 amino acids long. Between the trimmed V and J ends, which lost 3 bases and 10 bases, there was a span of 14 bases. Per germline, CDR1 SGHTA and CDR2 FQGNSA. DNA of the CDR3: TGTGCCAGCAGCTTCCAGCCCGGGGGCGCGCAGTATTTT. Translation: CASSFQPGGAQYF.

The V and J genes are TRBV6-5 and TRBJ2-2, with D perhaps TRBD1 or TRBD2 (6 bases each). Germline values: CDR1 MNHEY, CDR2 SVGAGI. CDR3 length equals 14 residues. Deletions cut 6 bases from V and 4 bases from J, with 12 bases between. The chain's CDR3 is CASSNREATGELFF. CDR3 bases: TGTGCCAGCAGCAACAGGGAGGCCACCGGGGAGCTGTTTTTT.

The chain has TRBV28 and TRBJ2-1; 7 nucleotides align to TRBD1. Looked up from germline, CDR1 is MDHEN and CDR2 is SYDVKM. The CDR3 consists of 15 residues. Trimming removed 7 bases from V and 6 bases from J; junction bases left unmatched: 12. In DNA, the CDR3 is TGTGCCAGCAACCCACCGACAGGGACACGCAATGAGCAGTTCTTC. The encoded protein is CASNPPTGTRNEQFF.

This clone appeared once. The chain carries TRBV6-1 and TRBJ2-4; perhaps D is TRBD1 or TRBD2 (6 bases each). CDR3 size: 20 residues. With 3 bases removed from V and 0 bases from J, the gap between germline ends came to 24 bases. Per the germline V gene, CDR1 is MNHNS and CDR2 is SASEGT. The CDR3 sequence is CASSERGPQGREKAKNIQYF. In DNA, the CDR3 is TGTGCCAGCAGTGAGCGGGGACCCCAGGGGCGGGAAAAAGCCAAAAACATTCAGTACTTC.

The CDR3 nucleotides are TGTGCCAGCAGCTTATTCCTAGCGGACTACGAGCAGTACTTC. It encodes CASSLFLADYEQYF. This sequence joins TRBV11-3 and TRBJ2-7; 7 positions agree with TRBD2. The CDR3 extends over 14 amino acids. Trimming at V came to 2 bases and at J to 3 bases, leaving 4 bases not matched to a gene. From germline, CDR1 is SGHNT and CDR2 YENEEA.

The chain employs TRBV25-1 and TRBJ1-3; tentative D call: TRBD1 (6 bases). The V end was cut by 7 bases, the J end by 7 bases, with 14 bases between. CDR1 and CDR2 from the germline V gene are MGHDK and SYGVNS. The length of the CDR3 is 13 residues. CDR3 bases: TGTGCCAGCAACGGATACAGGGACAACACCATATATTTT. Translated, it gives CASNGYRDNTIYF.

The chain joins TRBV5-4 to TRBJ2-5, with unresolved D. V lost 0 bases, J lost 7 bases, and 7 bases lay in between. The CDR3 is 12 amino acids. Germline CDR1 reads SGHNT; CDR2 reads YYREEE (reference sequence). CDR3 DNA: TGTGCCAGCAGCTTGGATGGGTTGACCCAGTACTTC. Encoded protein: CASSLDGLTQYF.

The V gene is TRBV11-3, the J gene TRBJ1-1, with D unresolved. This CDR3 is built from 13 residues. V lost 1 base, J lost 0 bases, and 3 bases lay in between. Germline loops: CDR1 SGHNT, CDR2 YENEEA. CDR3: CASSLAMNTEAFF. The CDR3, as DNA: TGTGCCAGCAGCTTAGCTATGAACACTGAAGCTTTCTTT.

The rearrangement links TRBV4-3 to TRBJ1-4; no clear D. This CDR3 contains 17 residues. Germline V lookup: CDR1 LGHNA, CDR2 YSLEER. Trimming took off 0 bases at V and 3 bases at J, with 14 bases between the two ends. The CDR3 DNA reads TGCGCCAGCAGCCAAGATTTTCCCGACGGATCTAATGAAAAACTGTTTTTT. Amino acid sequence: CASSQDFPDGSNEKLFF.

The V call is TRBV19, the J call TRBJ1-2; unclear D gene. The germline gives CDR1 LNHDA, CDR2 SQIVND (reference sequence). Trimming stripped 6 bases from V and 8 bases from J, with 19 bases between. The CDR3 has 14 residues. The CDR3 bases are TGTGCCAGTAGGGACCCGGGTGGGAGTCGGGGCTACACCTTC. Amino acids: CASRDPGGSRGYTF.

This rearrangement joins TRBV5-4 to TRBJ2-7; D unclear. The CDR3 totals 13 residues. The germline V and J ends were trimmed by 4 bases and 3 bases, with 11 bases remaining between them. Per germline, CDR1 SGHNT and CDR2 YYREEE (reference sequence). This chain's CDR3 is CASSLDAIYEQYF. The DNA for the CDR3 is TGTGCCAGCAGCCTGGACGCCATCTACGAGCAGTACTTC.

The chain combines TRBV6-5 with TRBJ1-1; D is uncertain. CDR1 is MNHEY and CDR2 is SVGAGI in the germline V gene. The ends were cut back, 5 bases at V and 2 bases at J, with 6 bases in the middle. The CDR3 has 12 amino acids. CDR3 bases: TGTGCCAGCAGTCGTGATAACACTGAAGCTTTCTTT. It codes for CASSRDNTEAFF.